Reported below is one T cell receptor beta chain. Its cognate antigen is unknown. The length of the CDR3 is 13 residues. Germline assignment: CDR1 ENHRY and CDR2 SYGVKD. V was pared by 8 bases and J by 2 bases, with 2 bases of the junction left unmatched. The sample belongs to a study of T-cell memory formation after mild COVID-19. Notes on the study in general: Among CD4+ contracting clones, most were CM and EM, and CD8+ ones EMRA. Day 15 to 85 contracting clones showed balanced CD4/CD8; day 15 to 37 expanders favored CD4+. Memory cells collected pre-infection included some clones that later responded, suggesting cross-reactive memory joined.

TCR alpha and TCR beta cDNA libraries with sample barcodes and UMIs came from 5'RACE using constant-segment primers. TCRdb called the 5' RACE reads again in MiXCR, with one record for every CDR3 protein. The sample yields over 120,000 distinct CDR3 sequences, 15% to 20% seen once. This chain connects TRBV10-3 to TRBJ1-3, with 8 bases that match TRBD1. The clonotype comes from an adult woman who had mild COVID-19 (a few samples of this study predate the infection). Cell type and time point are not known. The sequencing sample was made of PBMCs or a T cell subset sorted from them (not recorded which). In nucleotides, the CDR3 is TGTGCCATCCAGGACAGGGCTGGAAACACCATATATTTT. It codes for CAIQDRAGNTIYF.